This T cell receptor beta chain was retrieved from a study of response to subunit inactivated influenza vaccine. This clonotype has a count of ten or more. TCRdb re-derived calls from the RT-PCR reads in MiXCR, one entry per CDR3 protein. The data show roughly 760,000 distinct CDR3 sequences, approximately 21% seen once. Sequenced here: PBMCs from blood, sampled 5 days after vaccination. The clonotype comes from a man aged 50-60 years who received an inactivated influenza vaccine.

The CDR3 nucleotides are TGTGCCAGCAGTTCCCGGACTAGCGGGTCCTACGAGCAGTACTTC. Its protein is CASSSRTSGSYEQYF. This chain links TRBV12-3 or TRBV12-4 with TRBJ2-7; 11 nucleotides match TRBD2. Trimming at V came to 4 bases and at J to 1 base, leaving 3 bases not matched to a gene. CDR3 length: 15 amino acids.